This entry features one T cell receptor (beta chain) sequence. The data are from a study of OX40 agonist ivuxolimab in advanced cancers. Study-level background: The study treated patients with ivuxolimab, an agonistic anti-OX40 (CD134) antibody. The group had a mean age of around 60 years, ranged from about 23 to 85, and was 80% to 90% male.

This CDR3 spans 14 amino acids. Per germline, CDR1 SGHTS and CDR2 YDEGEE. V lost 0 bases and J 2 bases, leaving 7 bases between the germline ends. Produced via immunoSEQ multiplex PCR; TCRdb's table is partial and in-frame only. The profile covers fewer than 10,000 clones, with around 92% appearing a single time and 9.5% to 15% taken by the ten largest. The J gene is TRBJ2-3, the V gene TRBV5-8; D unclear. Here the sequenced sample was CD4+ or CD8+ T cells sorted from blood, taken in a trial of the OX40 agonist ivuxolimab. This clonotype was sampled from an adult with an advanced solid tumor such as melanoma, head and neck, liver or kidney cancer. CDR3 in amino acids: CASSLDGLTDTQYF. The CDR3 DNA reads TGTGCCAGCAGCTTGGATGGCCTCACAGATACGCAGTATTTT. The entire variable domain, with the rest obtained from reference TRBV5-8 and TRBJ2-3, is as follows: EAGVTQSPTHLIKTRGQQATLRCSPISGHTSVYWYQQALGLGLQFLLWYDEGEERNRGNFPPRFSGRQFPNYSSELNVNALELEDSALYLCASSLDGLTDTQYFGPGTRLTVL.